These 19 T cell receptor beta chains originate from one sample sequenced in a study of PD-L1 blockade in urothelial cancer. Produced via immunoSEQ multiplex PCR; TCRdb's table is partial and in-frame only. This table holds under 90,000 clones, 90% to 95% found once. The starting material was PBMCs, obtained around atezolizumab (anti-PD-L1) treatment. These receptors were taken from a man aged 55 to 70 with urothelial cancer.

The sample holds a few counts of this clone. The chain links TRBV30 to TRBJ1-6; D unresolved. Germline loops: CDR1 GTSNPN, CDR2 SVGIG (reference sequence). Trimming took 0 bases from V and 7 from J, leaving 7 bases between them. The CDR3 has 13 amino acids. The DNA for the CDR3 is TGTGCCTGGAGTGTCGGCGGAAATTCACCCCTCCACTTT. Translated: CAWSVGGNSPLHF. Full variable domain (rest looked up from reference TRBV30 and TRBJ1-6): SQTIHQWPATLVQPVGSPLSLECTVEGTSNPNLYWYRQAAGRGLQLLFYSVGIGQISSEVPQNLSASRPQDRQFILSSKKLLLSDSGFYLCAWSVGGNSPLHFGNGTRLTVT.

The chain recombines TRBV19 with TRBJ2-4; no definite D call. Looked up from germline, CDR1 is LNHDA and CDR2 is SQIVND (reference sequence). CDR3 length: 14 amino acids. Trimming removed 4 bases from V and 4 bases from J, with 11 bases in between. CDR3 DNA sequence: TGTGCCAGTAGTAATCGGGTCGCGAAAAACATTCAGTACTTC. Translation gives CASSNRVAKNIQYF.

This clone was seen a single time. CDR3 protein: CASSQGGSNQPQHF. The CDR3, as DNA: TGTGCCAGCAGCCAGGGGGGTAGCAATCAGCCCCAGCATTTT. The chain recombines TRBV6-5 with TRBJ1-5; 7 bases match TRBD1. CDR1 is MNHEY and CDR2 is SVGAGI in the germline V gene. V lost 6 bases to trimming and J lost 0 bases; unmatched junction nucleotides: 2. The CDR3 extends over 14 amino acids.

As DNA, the CDR3 is TGTGCCAGCAGCCCCCGGGCAGGGGACAACACCGGGGAGCTGTTTTTT. This sequence encodes CASSPRAGDNTGELFF. V usage is TRBV7-9 and J usage is TRBJ2-2; maybe TRBD1 (6 bases). V gave up 5 bases and J gave up 2 bases, with 15 bases separating them. Looked up from germline, CDR1 is SEHNR and CDR2 is FQNEAQ (reference sequence). The CDR3 consists of 16 residues.

The gene calls are TRBV5-1 and TRBJ1-1; D is uncertain. This CDR3 spans 14 amino acids. Trimming shortened V by 3 bases and J by 0 bases, and 9 bases separated the two germline ends. CDR1 is SGHRS, CDR2 YFSETQ, per germline. CDR3 DNA sequence: TGCGCCAGCAGCTCGGGATCGCTGAACACTGAAGCTTTCTTT. Its translation: CASSSGSLNTEAFF.

This rearrangement joins TRBV30 to TRBJ2-7; 10 bases line up with TRBD1. This CDR3 spans 16 amino acids. V shed 5 bases and J 6 bases; nucleotides not matched to a gene: 16. Germline assignment: CDR1 GTSNPN and CDR2 SVGIG (reference sequence). The CDR3 DNA follows: TGTGCCTGGCGGCATCATCCGGGACAGGGGATAAGCGAGCAGTACTTC. As protein: CAWRHHPGQGISEQYF. The variable domain in full, with the rest retrieved from reference TRBV30 and TRBJ2-7, is SQTIHQWPATLVQPVGSPLSLECTVEGTSNPNLYWYRQAAGRGLQLLFYSVGIGQISSEVPQNLSASRPQDRQFILSSKKLLLSDSGFYLCAWRHHPGQGISEQYFGPGTRLTVT.

The chain links TRBV4-2 to TRBJ2-5; 9 positions match TRBD2. The J segment lost 5 bases and the V segment lost 0 bases, leaving 13 bases of the junction unmatched. Germline lookup yields CDR1 LGHNA and CDR2 YNFKEQ. This CDR3 is built from 18 residues. The CDR3: CASSQERVGGGAWETQYF. The DNA for the CDR3 is TGTGCCAGCAGCCAAGAAAGGGTCGGCGGGGGGGCGTGGGAGACCCAGTACTTC.

The chain carries TRBV29-1 and TRBJ1-6, with no clear D. Looked up from germline, CDR1 is SQVTM and CDR2 is ANQGSEA. The germline V and J ends were trimmed by 4 bases and 2 bases, with 6 bases remaining between them. The length of the CDR3 is 13 residues. The chain's CDR3 is CSVGQAYNSPLHF. DNA for the CDR3: TGCAGCGTTGGTCAGGCCTATAATTCACCCCTCCACTTT.

This chain links TRBV6-5 with TRBJ2-7, with 7 positions matching TRBD1. Germline values: CDR1 MNHEY, CDR2 SVGAGI. This CDR3 has 15 residues. Losses at the gene ends were 0 bases for V and 2 bases for J; bases not matched to a gene: 4. This CDR3 reads CASSYSNRGPYEQYF. In DNA form, the CDR3 reads TGTGCCAGCAGTTACTCGAACAGGGGCCCCTACGAGCAGTACTTC.

The genes are TRBV7-2 and TRBJ2-7; 7 bases map to TRBD1. From germline, CDR1 is SGHTA and CDR2 FQGNSA. The CDR3 is made up of 13 amino acids. The junction had 2 bases not matched to a gene; V was cut back by 5 bases and J by 1 base. CDR3 sequence reads: CASSRQGSYEQYF. The CDR3 DNA sequence: TGTGCCAGCAGCAGACAGGGATCCTACGAGCAGTACTTC.

About this clone: At one end the junction does not follow the germline gene, possibly because of a read error. V usage is TRBV9 and J usage is TRBJ2-1, with D possibly being TRBD2 (6 bases). CDR1 and CDR2 (germline): SGDLS, YYNGEE. The CDR3 runs 13 residues. The CDR3 protein is CASSTGRAGTPVF. The CDR3, as DNA: TGTGCCAGCAGCACGGGCCGCGCGGGGACCCCGGTCTTC.

The chain carries TRBV6-5 and TRBJ2-3, with 10 bases aligning to TRBD2. Germline loops: CDR1 MNHEY, CDR2 SVGAGI. With 2 bases clipped from V and 4 bases from J, the junction kept 6 bases outside the gene matches. The CDR3 is made up of 16 amino acids. In DNA form, the CDR3 reads TGTGCCAGCAGTTACGGGGCTAGCGGGGGATCAGATACGCAGTATTTT. Protein: CASSYGASGGSDTQYF.

The chain carries TRBV18 and TRBJ2-6, with D possibly TRBD1 on 5 matching bases. The CDR3 is 16 amino acids. V lost 5 bases, J lost 0 bases, and 11 bases lay in between. Germline V gene sequence: CDR1 KGHSH, CDR2 LQKENI. CDR3 coding DNA: TGTGCCAGCTCAACATTAACAGGCTCTGGGGCCAACGTCCTGACTTTC. This encodes CASSTLTGSGANVLTF.

This chain joins TRBV2 and TRBJ1-5; tentative D call: TRBD1 (6 bases). The CDR3 has 13 residues. Germline-derived CDR1 and CDR2 are SNHLY and FYNNEI. V was clipped by 5 bases and J by 6 bases, with 11 bases between them. CDR3 amino acids: CASSNRVGQPQHF. The CDR3 coding sequence is TGTGCCAGCAGTAACAGGGTTGGTCAGCCCCAGCATTTT.

The chain employs TRBV9 and TRBJ2-5; D gene unclear. CDR3 length: 14 residues. Trimming took 2 bases from V and 7 from J, leaving 15 bases between them. CDR1 is SGDLS and CDR2 is YYNGEE in the germline V gene. The DNA for the CDR3 is TGTGCCAGCAGCGTGTTGCCAGGCGAAGGGACCCAGTACTTC. Translation: CASSVLPGEGTQYF.

The V gene is TRBV28, the J gene TRBJ1-1, with a tentative D call TRBD1 (5 bases). V lost 7 bases and J 7 bases, leaving 13 bases between the germline ends. Germline V CDR1 and CDR2: MDHEN, SYDVKM. The length of the CDR3 is 12 residues. CDR3 in DNA: TGTGCCAGCAACCTAGGGGCTCTTGAAGCTTTCTTT. Its translation is CASNLGALEAFF.

The sample holds a few counts of this clone. The rearrangement links TRBV5-1 to TRBJ2-3, with a tentative D call TRBD1 (5 bases). The CDR3 has 16 residues. V was pared by 1 base and J by 3 bases, with 15 bases between. Germline V gene data show CDR1 as SGHRS and CDR2 as YFSETQ. The CDR3 is CASSLTGSIYTDTQYF. CDR3 nucleotides: TGCGCCAGCAGCTTGACAGGTTCAATCTATACAGATACGCAGTATTTT.

This sequence joins TRBV7-2 and TRBJ2-7; 8 bases fit TRBD2. This CDR3 is 14 amino acids long. V shed 5 bases and J 1 base; nucleotides not matched to a gene: 4. Germline CDR1 and CDR2: SGHTA and FQGNSA. The CDR3 DNA reads as TGTGCCAGCAGCCTACTAGCGGAGTCCTACGAGCAGTACTTC. Protein product: CASSLLAESYEQYF.

This chain links TRBV19 with TRBJ2-5, with a possible D match to TRBD1 (6 bases). The V end was cut by 2 bases, the J end by 2 bases, with 6 bases between. The germline CDR1 and CDR2 sequences are LNHDA and SQIVND (reference sequence). The CDR3 spans 13 residues. In nucleotides, the CDR3 is TGTGCCAGTAGTATACAGGGGCAAGAGACCCAGTACTTC. This encodes CASSIQGQETQYF.